This TCR beta chain was identified during a study of CD8+ T cells in alopecia areata. Findings and caveats of the study: The study also sequences resident alphabeta T cells of normal skin in scalp samples. Normal scalp showed lower clonality than lesional scalp, especially alopecia totalis/universalis.

By sample share, this clone is medium-sized. As yet, its antigen is unknown. The CDR3 is 16 residues long. Trimming cost V 5 bases and J 0 bases, with 13 bases left between them. Germline CDR1 and CDR2: SGHAT and FQNNGV. Extracted from the samples, RNA was reverse transcribed into cDNA to serve as the sequencing template. The assay was immunoSEQ multiplex PCR, and TCRdb's table has in-frame clones only and misses some. Of 130,000 to 150,000 clones listed, 62% are singletons. V is TRBV11-2 and J is TRBJ1-4, with D tentatively TRBD1 (5 bases). Specimen: CD8+ T cells sorted from blood. The sequence was obtained from a human donor in good health. The CDR3 loop reads CASSPKAGATNEKLFF. DNA of the CDR3: TGTGCCAGCAGCCCTAAGGCGGGGGCAACTAATGAAAAACTGTTTTTT. Supplemented by reference TRBV11-2 and TRBJ1-4, the full variable domain reads EAGVAQSPRYKIIEKRQSVAFWCNPISGHATLYWYQQILGQGPKLLIQFQNNGVVDDSQLPKDRFSAERLKGVDSTLKIQPAKLEDSAVYLCASSPKAGATNEKLFFGSGTQLSVL.